The clone carrying this T cell receptor (beta chain) showed up just a few times. Germline V gene lookup returns CDR1 SGHRS and CDR2 YFSETQ. The CDR3 loop spans 15 amino acids. The junction had 7 bases not matched to a gene; V was cut back by 4 bases and J by 5 bases. This specimen comes from a study of CD8 T cells in ankylosing spondylitis. Generation of TCR beta libraries employed quantitative 5'-RACE incorporating molecular barcodes. TCRdb analysed the 5' RACE reads with MiXCR anew, one entry per CDR3 protein. Of around 100,000 distinct CDR3 sequences in the sample, 24% were seen once. The receptor was derived from a male donor with ankylosing spondylitis. The genes are TRBV5-1 and TRBJ2-1, with 9 nucleotides matching TRBD1. The sample consisted of synovial fluid, either unsorted or a sorted T cell fraction (not recorded which). The CDR3 DNA reads TGCGCCAGCAGCGGGGGACAGGGTCCCCACAATGAGCAGTTCTTC. The encoded protein is CASSGGQGPHNEQFF.